Each of the 14 T cell receptor beta chains below was sequenced from the same sample in a study of blood T cells in healthy people across ages. The use of a sample-barcoded 5' primer and a J-beta primer mix characterized a second PCR of about 7 to 12 cycles. TCRdb itself ran the 5' RACE reads through MiXCR, one entry per CDR3 protein. The sample carries hundreds of thousands of distinct CDR3 sequences, approximately 25% recorded once. The same data also contributed to another study, on T cells of mothers and their children.

Sequenced material: blood. Receptors originate from a boy younger than 18 in good health.

This clonotype has just a few counts. The rearrangement joins TRBV13 to TRBJ2-5; perhaps TRBD2 as D (6 bases). The V end was cut by 4 bases, the J end by 5 bases, with 14 bases between. This CDR3 spans 14 amino acids. CDR1 and CDR2 from the germline V gene are PRHDT and FYEKMQ (reference sequence). CDR3 region: CASSSRGSLETQYF. CDR3 nucleotide sequence: TGTGCCAGCAGCTCGCGGGGCAGCCTGGAGACCCAGTACTTC.

This clonotype showed up just a few times. The chain uses TRBV7-2 and TRBJ1-5; no reliable D call. Germline CDR1 is SGHTA and CDR2 is FQGNSA. Trimming cost V 3 bases and J 7 bases, with 10 bases left between them. The CDR3 consists of 13 residues. The CDR3 loop is CASSFGINQPQHF. CDR3 nucleotide sequence: TGTGCCAGCAGCTTTGGAATTAACCAGCCCCAGCATTTT. Full variable domain (remainder filled in from reference TRBV7-2 and TRBJ1-5): GAGVSQSPSNKVTEKGKDVELRCDPISGHTALYWYRQSLGQGLEFLIYFQGNSAPDKSGLPSDRFSAERTGGSVSTLTIQRTQQEDSAVYLCASSFGINQPQHFGDGTRLSIL.

The chain recombines TRBV20-1 with TRBJ2-5; 8 positions agree with TRBD1. The end of the DNA aligns better with TRBJ2-7, so the J call may be wrong. CDR3 length: 13 amino acids. Germline CDR1 is DFQATT and CDR2 is SNEGSKA (reference sequence). The DNA for the CDR3 is TGCAGTGCGACGGACAGGGCAAACTACGAGCAGTACTTC. Encoded protein: CSATDRANYEQYF.

V usage is TRBV6-5 and J usage is TRBJ1-4; D may be TRBD1 (5 bases). The CDR3 loop spans 13 amino acids. Germline V gives CDR1 MNHEY, CDR2 SVGAGI. V lost 6 bases to trimming and J lost 6 bases, with 11 bases between them. The CDR3 here is CASRQGFDEKLFF. The CDR3 nucleotides are TGTGCCAGCAGGCAGGGATTTGATGAAAAACTGTTTTTT.

This clonotype appeared a few times. V and J are TRBV7-2 and TRBJ2-7; 12 bases agree with TRBD2. This CDR3 spans 14 amino acids. From germline, CDR1 is SGHTA and CDR2 FQGNSA. J gave up 6 bases and V 3 bases, and 3 bases lay outside the gene matches. The CDR3 region has the DNA TGTGCCAGCAGCTTCCTAGCGGGAGGGGGCGAGCAGTACTTC. This sequence encodes CASSFLAGGGEQYF.

This clonotype occurred a few times. The V and J genes are TRBV6-5 and TRBJ2-5; 7 bases line up with TRBD1. The J call could be wrong; TRBJ2-1 is a better fit for the DNA end. The CDR3 is made up of 19 amino acids. Looked up from germline, CDR1 is MNHEY and CDR2 is SVGAGI. The CDR3 DNA follows: TGTGCCAGCAGTTACTCGATGTTAACAGGGGAGTACCATTACAATGAGCAGTTCTTC. Translation: CASSYSMLTGEYHYNEQFF.

This chain links TRBV28 with TRBJ2-7, with a tentative D call TRBD1 (5 bases). Germline V gene data show CDR1 as MDHEN and CDR2 as SYDVKM. CDR3 length: 12 amino acids. Trimming cost V 2 bases and J 9 bases, with 11 bases left between them. The CDR3 sequence is CASSLRDSMQYF. The CDR3 nucleotides read TGTGCCAGCAGTTTAAGAGACAGTATGCAGTACTTC.

This chain uses TRBV28 with TRBJ2-7; 8 bases map to TRBD1. Germline V lookup: CDR1 MDHEN, CDR2 SYDVKM. V was pared by 4 bases and J by 3 bases, with 5 bases of the junction left unmatched. The CDR3 runs to 14 residues. DNA for the CDR3: TGTGCCAGCAGTTCCCTGGGACAGGTCTACGAGCAGTACTTC. It is translated as CASSSLGQVYEQYF.

J is TRBJ1-5 and V is TRBV20-1; TRBD1 matches at 8 bases. The CDR3 sequence is 14 residues long. V was clipped by 0 bases and J by 5 bases; unmatched bases: 3. The V gene's germline CDR1 is DFQATT and CDR2 SNEGSKA (reference sequence). The CDR3 is CSARDGQGHQPQHF. The DNA for the CDR3 is TGCAGTGCTAGAGACGGACAGGGTCATCAGCCCCAGCATTTT.

The rearrangement joins TRBV7-2 to TRBJ1-2, with TRBD1 identical over 8 bases. Per the germline V gene, CDR1 is SGHTA and CDR2 is FQGNSA. The CDR3 is 14 amino acids. Trimming took 5 bases from V and 6 from J; bases not matched to a gene: 8. In DNA form, the CDR3 reads TGTGCCAGCAGCCCTGATGCAGGGGGCAATGGCTACACCTTC. Its translation is CASSPDAGGNGYTF.

This chain joins TRBV29-1 and TRBJ2-1; D gene uncertain. The ends were cut back, 8 bases at V and 0 bases at J, with 14 bases in the middle. This CDR3 comprises 14 residues. Germline V gene lookup returns CDR1 SQVTM and CDR2 ANQGSEA. The CDR3 protein is CSFGSSPSYNEQFF. The CDR3, as DNA: TGCAGCTTTGGCAGTTCTCCCTCCTACAATGAGCAGTTCTTC.

The gene calls are TRBV27 and TRBJ2-1, with TRBD2 matching over 7 bases. This CDR3 has 17 residues. Trimming at V came to 3 bases and at J to 1 base, leaving 9 bases not matched to a gene. Per the germline V gene, CDR1 is MNHEY and CDR2 is SMNVEV (reference sequence). In DNA, the CDR3 is TGTGCCAGCAGTTTCCGCCACAGCGGGATTTCCTACAATGAGCAGTTCTTC. Amino acids: CASSFRHSGISYNEQFF.

This clonotype appeared a few times. This chain uses TRBV14 with TRBJ2-7, with D tentatively TRBD1 or TRBD2 (5 bases each). This CDR3 has 17 residues. V lost 1 base, J lost 5 bases, and 21 bases lay in between. Germline V CDR1 and CDR2: SGHDN, FVKESK. CDR3 in amino acids: CASSQGRGTAQTNEQYF. The CDR3 DNA is TGTGCCAGCAGCCAAGGACGAGGGACGGCCCAAACGAACGAGCAGTACTTC.

V is TRBV20-1 and J is TRBJ2-7; D is perhaps TRBD1 or TRBD2 (5 bases each). Germline V CDR1 and CDR2: DFQATT, SNEGSKA (reference sequence). This CDR3 contains 13 residues. The ends were cut back, 6 bases at V and 6 bases at J, with 18 bases in the middle. CDR3 coding DNA: TGCAGTGCCGCGTTGAGGGGTTTAGGCGAGCAGTACTTC. This codes for CSAALRGLGEQYF.